This record concerns one T cell receptor beta chain sequence. The sample is drawn from a study of T-cell reconstitution after alpha-beta-depleted transplantation in children. Preparing the TCRbeta library involved the use of unique molecular identifiers. TCRdb passed the PCR reads through MiXCR, listing each CDR3 protein once. This table has approximately 99,000 distinct CDR3 sequences, 6.4% appearing once. Per the germline V gene, CDR1 is LNHDA and CDR2 is SQIVND (reference sequence). CDR3 length equals 14 residues. The ends lost 7 bases at V and 6 bases at J; junction bases unmatched: 2. The chain recombines TRBV19 with TRBJ2-2, with 13 bases matching TRBD2. The source was PBMCs, mostly from graft donor cells, collected 360 days after TCRalphabeta/CD19-depleted stem cell transplant. The TCR sequence derives from a male patient between 2 and 15 years old who had a stem cell transplant for acute lymphoblastic leukemia, so the T cells may come from the graft donor. The chain's CDR3 is CASKLAGGPGELFF. In DNA form, the CDR3 reads TGTGCCAGTAAACTAGCGGGGGGGCCCGGGGAGCTGTTTTTT.